This T cell receptor beta chain was identified in a study of blood T cells in healthy people across ages. The study recruited healthy Caucasian donors from Russia who were aged about 6 to 90. Study-level findings and limits: Age brought a roughly linear fall in TCR beta diversity measured per million T cells. Donors of long life had a larger count of naive CD4+ cells and greater diversity than aged donors.

With regard to this clonotype: The antigen is undetermined.

It was with a sample-barcoded 5' primer and a J-beta primer mix that a second PCR of about 7 to 12 cycles was run. TCRdb processed the 5' RACE reads anew with MiXCR; each CDR3 protein has one entry. The data contain fewer than 800,000 distinct CDR3 sequences, roughly 32% of them seen just once; the ten biggest clones take up over 15%. The receptor was isolated from a woman older than 75 in good health. Sequencing was done on a sample of blood.

CDR3 sequence reads: CASSFWGGHEQYF. The CDR3 region has the DNA TGTGCCAGCAGCTTCTGGGGTGGTCACGAGCAGTACTTC. The J gene is TRBJ2-4, the V gene TRBV7-2, with unresolved D. The last part of the DNA fits TRBJ2-7 better; the J call may be wrong. Germline assignment: CDR1 SGHTA and CDR2 FQGNSA. The CDR3 runs 13 residues.